This is a list of T cell receptor beta chains from one sample in a study of post-analysis software for immune sequencing data. TCRdb independently ran MiXCR on the PCR reads; one entry per CDR3 protein. The sample has 430,000 or so distinct CDR3 sequences, approximately 42% seen once. The sequenced sample was blood. These receptors were taken from a girl aged 2-10 years with multiple sclerosis. The CDR3 runs from the conserved cysteine through the conserved F or W. D genes are given only for firm matches. Size is omitted from some rows. Given values are once, few, many or a class for expanded clones.

J | D | V | size | CDR3 | DNA
TRBJ2-1 | NA | TRBV6-6 | NA | CASVKRLSERDNEQFF | TGTGCCAGTGTTAAGAGACTAAGCGAACGGGACAATGAGCAGTTCTTC
TRBJ1-5 | TRBD1 | TRBV12-3/TRBV12-4 | NA | CASSTGTGSKGNQPQHF | TGTGCCAGCAGTACCGGGACAGGGTCGAAGGGCAATCAGCCCCAGCATTTT
TRBJ2-5 | TRBD2 | TRBV14 | few | CASSRASGELETQYF | TGTGCCAGCAGCCGAGCTAGCGGGGAGTTAGAGACCCAGTACTTC
TRBJ2-4 | NA | TRBV20-1 | NA | CSATLVTGASGEQYF | TGCAGTGCTACGCTAGTAACGGGAGCCTCGGGGGAGCAGTACTTC
TRBJ1-2 | NA | TRBV12-3/TRBV12-4 | few | CASSFFNYGYTF | TGTGCCAGCAGCTTCTTTAACTATGGCTACACCTTC
TRBJ1-2 | NA | TRBV14 | many | CASSQDNPLNGYTF | TGTGCCAGCAGCCAGGATAACCCTTTGAATGGCTACACCTTC
TRBJ1-5 | NA | TRBV12-3/TRBV12-4 | NA | CASTMTRDQPQHF | TGTGCCAGCACCATGACTCGTGATCAGCCCCAGCATTTT
TRBJ1-6 | TRBD1 | TRBV27 | few | CASSSRDRVIPYNSPLHF | TGTGCCAGCAGTTCCCGGGACAGGGTTATCCCCTATAATTCACCCCTCCACTTT
TRBJ2-7 | NA | TRBV6-5 | few | CASSYGPGSSSYEQYF | TGTGCCAGCAGCTACGGACCGGGCTCAAGCTCCTACGAGCAGTACTTC
TRBJ1-2 | NA | TRBV28 | NA | CASSFPGTSYGYTF | TGTGCCAGCAGTTTCCCGGGTACCTCCTATGGCTACACCTTC
TRBJ2-6 | NA | TRBV20-1 | NA | CSARRTGSGANVLTF | TGCAGTGCTAGGAGGACCGGCTCTGGGGCCAACGTCCTGACTTTC
TRBJ2-1 | NA | TRBV25-1 | NA | CASVGGNEQFF | TGTGCCAGCGTGGGGGGAAATGAGCAGTTCTTC
TRBJ2-1 | TRBD1 | TRBV12-3/TRBV12-4 | few | CASSNSYGTGEWGEQFF | TGTGCCAGCAGTAACTCCTACGGGACAGGGGAGTGGGGTGAGCAGTTCTTC
TRBJ1-6 | NA | TRBV27 | NA | CASSQPEGSYNSPLHF | TGTGCCAGCAGTCAGCCAGAGGGGTCCTATAATTCACCCCTCCACTTT
TRBJ2-1 | TRBD1 | TRBV14 | NA | CASSRLRGQGGNEGNEQFF | TGTGCCAGCAGCCGTTTGCGGGGACAGGGAGGAAATGAGGGTAATGAGCAGTTCTTC
TRBJ2-3 | NA | TRBV9 | once | CASSLLARRTDTQYF | TGTGCCAGCAGCCTACTAGCTCGGCGCACAGATACGCAGTATTTT
TRBJ2-3 | NA | TRBV5-1 | few | CASSLAGISTDTQYF | TGCGCCAGCAGCTTGGCCGGCATTTCCACAGATACGCAGTATTTT
TRBJ1-2 | NA | TRBV13 | few | CASSLGRNNGYTF | TGTGCCAGCAGCTTAGGCAGGAACAATGGCTACACCTTC
TRBJ1-1 | NA | TRBV5-1 | NA | CASSPPGVGIGTEAFF | TGCGCCAGCAGCCCGCCAGGGGTTGGCATTGGCACTGAAGCTTTCTTT
TRBJ2-4 | NA | TRBV3-1 | few | CASSQDVGNIQYF | TGTGCCAGCAGCCAAGATGTAGGTAACATTCAGTACTTC
TRBJ2-7 | NA | TRBV20-1 | NA | CSARPWQGYEQYF | TGCAGTGCTAGACCTTGGCAGGGCTACGAGCAGTACTTC
TRBJ1-5 | NA | TRBV7-3 | NA | CASSQGRGNQPQHF | TGTGCCAGCAGCCAAGGTAGGGGCAATCAGCCCCAGCATTTT
TRBJ2-7 | TRBD2 | TRBV5-1 | few | CASSPKGTSGRVRTYEQYF | TGCGCCAGCAGCCCTAAGGGGACTAGCGGGAGGGTCCGCACCTACGAGCAGTACTTC
TRBJ1-6 | NA | TRBV6-5 | few | CASSYSQKASYNSPLHF | TGTGCCAGCAGTTACTCGCAGAAAGCCTCCTATAATTCACCCCTCCACTTT
TRBJ2-5 | TRBD1 | TRBV5-1 | NA | CASSQGQGKEETQYF | TGCGCCAGCAGCCAGGGACAGGGGAAGGAAGAGACCCAGTACTTC
TRBJ2-7 | NA | TRBV9 | NA | CASSVGGQADPYEQYF | TGTGCCAGCAGCGTAGGGGGTCAGGCGGACCCCTACGAGCAGTACTTC
TRBJ2-5 | NA | TRBV7-2 | few | CASSAHRGLEETQYF | TGTGCCAGCAGCGCTCATCGGGGGTTGGAGGAGACCCAGTACTTC
TRBJ2-1 | NA | TRBV7-8 | few | CASSLPPPREGPSYNEQFF | TGTGCCAGCAGCTTACCTCCCCCGAGAGAGGGGCCTTCCTACAATGAGCAGTTCTTC
TRBJ2-7 | TRBD2 | TRBV10-3 | NA | CAISEPGLAGVEQYF | TGTGCCATCAGTGAGCCGGGACTAGCGGGAGTCGAGCAGTACTTC
TRBJ2-1 | TRBD2 | TRBV5-1 | NA | CASSLGSGGNEQFF | TGCGCCAGCAGCTTGGGTAGCGGGGGCAATGAGCAGTTCTTC
TRBJ2-7 | NA | TRBV29-1 | NA | CSVEDWASETYEQYF | TGCAGCGTTGAAGATTGGGCTAGCGAGACCTACGAGCAGTACTTC
TRBJ2-3 | NA | TRBV5-5 | NA | CASSLNARSADTQYF | TGTGCCAGCAGCTTGAACGCCCGATCGGCAGATACGCAGTATTTT
TRBJ2-4 | TRBD1 | TRBV7-9 | NA | CASSLARQGRQYF | TGTGCCAGCAGCTTAGCGAGACAGGGGCGGCAGTACTTC
TRBJ1-1 | NA | TRBV11-2 | NA | CASSSLEGTEAFF | TGTGCCAGCAGCTCTCTAGAGGGCACTGAAGCTTTCTTT
TRBJ1-2 | NA | TRBV20-1 | NA | CSTRDLGTFNYGYTF | TGCAGTACTAGAGATCTAGGCACTTTTAACTATGGCTACACCTTC
TRBJ2-1 | NA | TRBV5-1 | once | CASSLVGQGTVYNEQFF | TGCGCCAGCAGCTTGGTGGGGCAGGGAACCGTTTACAATGAGCAGTTCTTC
TRBJ1-5 | NA | TRBV6-2/TRBV6-3 | NA | CASLLGVGGQPQHF | TGTGCCAGCCTCCTCGGGGTAGGCGGTCAGCCCCAGCATTTT
TRBJ2-5 | TRBD1 | TRBV12-3/TRBV12-4 | NA | CASTDRGSYQETQYF | TGTGCCAGCACCGACAGGGGGAGTTACCAAGAGACCCAGTACTTC
TRBJ2-5 | NA | TRBV10-3 | few | CAISEPTGGQYF | TGTGCCATCAGTGAGCCTACGGGTGGGCAGTACTTC
TRBJ2-3 | NA | TRBV3-1 | few | CASSQLSSTDTQYF | TGTGCCAGCAGCCAACTCTCTTCCACAGATACGCAGTATTTT
TRBJ2-7 | TRBD2 | TRBV6-5 | NA | CASSYLSGRSYEQYF | TGTGCCAGCAGTTACCTTAGCGGGAGGAGTTACGAGCAGTACTTC
TRBJ2-7 | NA | TRBV28 | NA | CASSFSRGHIYEQYF | TGTGCCAGCAGTTTCTCCCGGGGACACATCTACGAGCAGTACTTC
TRBJ2-1 | NA | TRBV29-1 | NA | CSVIFAGTGYNEQFF | TGCAGCGTTATTTTCGCCGGGACTGGCTACAATGAGCAGTTCTTC
TRBJ2-3 | NA | TRBV7-2 | NA | CASSFQRSTDTQYF | TGTGCCAGCAGCTTTCAGAGGAGCACAGATACGCAGTATTTT
TRBJ2-7 | TRBD2 | TRBV28 | NA | CASSIEREWLGEQYF | TGTGCCAGCAGTATAGAGCGGGAGTGGCTTGGGGAGCAGTACTTC
TRBJ2-3 | NA | TRBV3-1 | NA | CASSQDIKWGFDTQYF | TGTGCCAGCAGCCAAGATATAAAGTGGGGGTTTGATACGCAGTATTTT
TRBJ1-2 | NA | TRBV20-1 | few | CSARDRGQGPGYTF | TGCAGTGCTAGAGATCGAGGGCAGGGACCAGGCTACACCTTC
TRBJ2-1 | TRBD2 | TRBV7-9 | NA | CASSRFSGGSYNEQFF | TGTGCCAGCAGCCGCTTTAGCGGGGGGTCGTACAATGAGCAGTTCTTC
TRBJ2-1 | TRBD2 | TRBV4-1 | NA | CASSQISASGGLRQFF | TGCGCCAGCAGCCAAATCTCGGCTAGCGGGGGACTTCGGCAGTTCTTC
TRBJ2-1 | TRBD2 | TRBV4-3 | NA | CAGSQDHPGLAGVEDEQFF | TGCGCCGGCAGCCAAGATCACCCCGGACTAGCGGGAGTGGAGGATGAGCAGTTCTTC
TRBJ1-1 | NA | TRBV10-3 | NA | CAISESGMGSDTEAFF | TGTGCCATCAGTGAGTCTGGGATGGGGTCTGACACTGAAGCTTTCTTT
TRBJ2-1 | NA | TRBV12-3/TRBV12-4 | NA | CANSFIRDDEQFF | TGTGCCAACAGTTTCATCAGGGACGATGAGCAGTTCTTC
TRBJ2-7 | NA | TRBV4-1 | many | CASSQLESVHEQYF | TGCGCCAGCAGCCAATTGGAGTCCGTTCACGAGCAGTACTTC
TRBJ2-3 | TRBD2 | TRBV29-1 | NA | CSVASGKRDTQYF | TGCAGCGTTGCTAGCGGGAAGAGAGATACGCAGTATTTT